Shown below are 10 T cell receptor beta chains from a single sample sequenced in a study of shared clonotypes between healthy human individuals. Naive CD8 cells were CD45RO-negative, positively selected for CCR7, excluding terminally differentiated effector memory CD45RA+ cells. The repertoire was sequenced with immunoSEQ multiplex PCR; TCRdb's copy has only in-frame clones and lacks some. The table has about 820,000 clones, 80% to 95% seen once. Specimen: naive CD8+ T cells sorted from blood. The receptors shown here come from a man aged 30-40 years in good health.

This chain links TRBV30 with TRBJ2-7, with 7 bases that match TRBD1. Per the germline V gene, CDR1 is GTSNPN and CDR2 is SVGIG (reference sequence). This CDR3 comprises 14 residues. Losses at the gene ends were 7 bases for V and 1 base for J; bases not matched to a gene: 10. The CDR3 loop reads CASLSSGGSYEQYF. For the CDR3, the DNA is TGTGCCTCCTTATCATCAGGGGGTTCCTACGAGCAGTACTTC.

The chain uses TRBV7-9 and TRBJ2-7, with 8 positions matching TRBD2. Germline CDR1 and CDR2: SEHNR and FQNEAQ (reference sequence). This CDR3 region has 16 residues. Trimming at V came to 0 bases and at J to 3 bases, leaving 7 bases not matched to a gene. The DNA of the CDR3 is TGTGCCAGCAGCTTAGCGAAGCGGGAGCCCTTCTACGAGCAGTACTTC. It is translated as CASSLAKREPFYEQYF. The full variable domain, with the rest looked up from reference TRBV7-9 and TRBJ2-7, is DTGVSQNPRHKITKRGQNVTFRCDPISEHNRLYWYRQTLGQGPEFLTYFQNEAQLEKSRLLSDRFSAERPKGSFSTLEIQRTEQGDSAMYLCASSLAKREPFYEQYFGPGTRLTVT.

The chain carries TRBV29-1 and TRBJ2-5, with 7 positions matching TRBD1. Trimming at V came to 6 bases and at J to 1 base, leaving 5 bases not matched to a gene. CDR3 length equals 13 residues. The germline V gene encodes CDR1 SQVTM and CDR2 ANQGSEA. As DNA, the CDR3 is TGCAGCGTCACGACAGGGACCCAAGAGACCCAGTACTTC. Its translation is CSVTTGTQETQYF.

The rearrangement links TRBV5-8 to TRBJ2-3, with 9 bases aligning to TRBD2. This CDR3 comprises 17 residues. The V gene end was trimmed by 7 bases and the J gene end by 0 bases; junction bases not matched to a gene: 12. In germline, CDR1 is SGHTS, CDR2 YDEGEE. The CDR3 is CASQGLAGLGSTDTQYF. The CDR3 coding sequence is TGTGCCAGCCAGGGGCTAGCGGGACTAGGGAGCACAGATACGCAGTATTTT.

This clone was recorded once. V is TRBV6-6 and J is TRBJ1-1, with no clear D. V gave up 9 bases and J gave up 1 base, with 12 bases separating them. This CDR3 contains 13 residues. Per the germline V gene, CDR1 is MNHNY and CDR2 is SVGAGI (reference sequence). CDR3 coding DNA: TGTGCCAGTTTGTTTGCAGGGAACACTGAAGCTTTCTTT. Translated: CASLFAGNTEAFF.

The chain couples TRBV7-9 to TRBJ2-7; 10 positions match TRBD2. Germline assignment: CDR1 SEHNR and CDR2 FQNEAQ (reference sequence). The CDR3 covers 16 residues. V lost 4 bases to trimming and J lost 2 bases; unmatched junction nucleotides: 8. CDR3 sequence reads: CASSSETSGPTYEQYF. The DNA of the CDR3 is TGTGCCAGCAGCTCCGAGACTAGCGGGCCTACCTACGAGCAGTACTTC. Filled out from reference TRBV7-9 and TRBJ2-7, the complete variable domain reads DTGVSQNPRHKITKRGQNVTFRCDPISEHNRLYWYRQTLGQGPEFLTYFQNEAQLEKSRLLSDRFSAERPKGSFSTLEIQRTEQGDSAMYLCASSSETSGPTYEQYFGPGTRLTVT.

The CDR3 DNA reads as TGTGCCATCAGTGATATTCGGGGCGAGAACACTGAAGCTTTCTTT. Translation: CAISDIRGENTEAFF. The J gene is TRBJ1-1, the V gene TRBV10-3; D is possibly TRBD1 (5 bases). With 3 bases removed from V and 1 base from J, the gap between germline ends came to 12 bases. Germline loops: CDR1 ENHRY, CDR2 SYGVKD. This CDR3 has 15 amino acids.

The chain links TRBV27 to TRBJ2-5; the D is unclear. Germline assignment: CDR1 MNHEY and CDR2 SMNVEV (reference sequence). The CDR3 totals 11 residues. The V end lost 7 bases, the J end lost 5 bases, and 8 bases lay between the germline ends. CDR3 nucleotide sequence: TGTGCCAGCATAGGTCAGGAGACCCAGTACTTC. It specifies CASIGQETQYF.

The rearrangement joins TRBV5-1 to TRBJ2-1; 7 bases fit TRBD1. Germline CDR1 is SGHRS and CDR2 is YFSETQ. With V trimmed by 0 bases and J by 2 bases, 5 bases remained unmatched. The CDR3 is 16 amino acids. CDR3 protein: CASSLGTGVTYNEQFF. The CDR3 coding sequence is TGCGCCAGCAGCTTGGGGACAGGCGTCACCTACAATGAGCAGTTCTTC.

This sequence joins TRBV27 and TRBJ2-1, with TRBD2 identical over 11 bases. Looked up from germline, CDR1 is MNHEY and CDR2 is SMNVEV (reference sequence). This CDR3 contains 16 residues. V was clipped by 4 bases and J by 5 bases; unmatched bases: 7. For the CDR3, the DNA is TGTGCCAGCAGTTCCCTTCCTAGCGGGAGGCACAATGAGCAGTTCTTC. It is translated as CASSSLPSGRHNEQFF.